Below, 21 T cell receptor beta chains from the same sample are listed, as sequenced in a study of human T cells and chemical hapten exposure (dated by TCRdb to the early 2020s). The time point label corresponds to: patch test 3, about 24 weeks after DPC sensitization. According to the study, the label for this sample's treatment or condition signals: therapeutic diphenylcyclopropenone sensitization with weekly scalp DPC. The method behind the library was RACE. Sequencing relied on a NextSeq 500. The public sequencing data were trimmed at Q25 with fastp and processed into clonotypes with MiXCR by TCRdb, which kept only in-frame beta chains. Each entry merges the rows of one CDR3 protein and shows their most common DNA and genes. The table for this sample lists about 92,000 distinct CDR3 sequences; approximately 11% of them were counted only once. Around 1% of the sample is in the top ten clones. Sample: whole blood, taken in connection with sensitization to the hapten diphenylcyclopropenone (DPC). These receptors all come from a young woman with alopecia areata. Some clones in this sample may be carry-over from other donors' samples.

This clonotype was counted at least ten times. This chain links TRBV11-2 with TRBJ2-1; TRBD2 aligns across 11 bases. V dropped 5 bases and J dropped 5; count of bases not matched to a gene: 5. The CDR3 sequence is 15 residues long. The germline V gene has CDR1 SGHAT and CDR2 FQNNGV. CDR3 amino acids: CASSLSGGAHNEQFF. The CDR3 region has the DNA TGTGCCAGCAGCCTTAGCGGGGGGGCCCACAATGAGCAGTTCTTC.

This clonotype has a count of ten or more. The chain has TRBV18 and TRBJ2-7; D not certain. Trimming stripped 3 bases from V and 1 base from J, with 7 bases between. The CDR3 totals 13 residues. CDR1 is KGHSH, CDR2 LQKENI, per germline. The CDR3 region is CASSPSVSYEQYV. DNA of the CDR3: TGTGCCAGCTCACCGAGTGTGTCCTACGAGCAGTACGTC.

The chain links TRBV28 to TRBJ2-7; 9 bases align to TRBD1. CDR3 length: 16 residues. CDR1 is MDHEN and CDR2 is SYDVKM in the germline V gene. V trimming: 5 bases; J trimming: 1 base; junction bases outside the gene matches: 9. The CDR3 sequence is CASSPTGGAKSYEQYF. In DNA, the CDR3 is TGTGCCAGCAGTCCCACAGGGGGCGCTAAGTCCTACGAGCAGTACTTC.

This clonotype was observed a handful of times. Relative to the germline gene, one junction end is altered; a read error may explain this. This chain joins TRBV7-7 and TRBJ2-1; weak D call: TRBD1 (6 bases). Germline lookup yields CDR1 SSHAT and CDR2 FNYEAQ (reference sequence). The CDR3 covers 15 residues. For the CDR3, the DNA is TGTGCTAGCAGCGTAGGACAGTCCTTCTACAATGAGCAGTTCTTC. Translating gives CASSVGQSFYNEQFF.

Ten or more counts support this clonotype. The CDR3 is CASSPRRDQPQHF. The CDR3 coding sequence is TGTGCCAGCAGCCCCAGACGGGATCAGCCCCAGCATTTT. The genes are TRBV5-5 and TRBJ1-5; unclear D gene. The V end lost 4 bases, the J end lost 5 bases, and 10 bases lay between the germline ends. The germline V gene has CDR1 SGHKS and CDR2 YYEKEE (reference sequence). This CDR3 has 13 amino acids.

The sample holds many counts of this clonotype. This chain links TRBV6-2 or TRBV6-3 with TRBJ2-2; TRBD2 matches at 9 bases. With 5 bases clipped from V and 8 bases from J, the junction kept 30 bases outside the gene matches. Germline CDR1 reads MNHEY; CDR2 reads SVGEGT. The CDR3 extends over 22 amino acids. The CDR3 protein is CASSLYWRREGQVPPNGGELFF. The DNA of the CDR3 is TGTGCCAGCAGTCTTTACTGGCGGCGGGAGGGCCAAGTCCCACCCAACGGAGGGGAGCTGTTTTTT.

As DNA, the CDR3 is TGTGCCAGCAGCCAAGTGAACACCGGGGAGCTGTTTTTT. Translation gives CASSQVNTGELFF. The J gene is TRBJ2-2, the V gene TRBV3-1, with no clear D. CDR1 is LGHDT and CDR2 is YNNKEL in the germline V gene (reference sequence). The CDR3 covers 13 residues. V lost 1 base, J lost 1 base, and 1 base lay in between.

This clonotype was seen repeatedly, ten times or more. The chain joins TRBV19 to TRBJ2-7, with no clear D. The V gene lost 1 base and the J gene lost 1 base, with 8 bases spanning the gap. Germline values: CDR1 LNHDA, CDR2 SQIVND (reference sequence). The CDR3 has 14 amino acids. The CDR3 region is CASSIVRASYEQYF. In nucleotides, the CDR3 is TGTGCCAGTAGTATAGTCCGGGCGTCCTACGAGCAGTACTTC.

This clonotype was picked up many times. The CDR3, as DNA: TGTGCCATCAGCGGGCAGGTTAATAATTCACCCCTCCACTTT. Its translation: CAISGQVNNSPLHF. J is TRBJ1-6 and V is TRBV10-3; D not resolved. The germline V gene encodes CDR1 ENHRY and CDR2 SYGVKD. The CDR3 runs 14 residues. V was cut by 6 bases and J by 5 bases, with 11 bases left in between.

This clonotype has just a few counts. V usage is TRBV4-3 and J usage is TRBJ2-1; D is perhaps TRBD2 (5 bases). The germline CDR1 and CDR2 sequences are LGHNA and YSLEER. V shed 0 bases and J shed 6 bases, with 12 bases lying between them. This CDR3 is built from 15 residues. The CDR3 here is CASSQDLGGRNEQFF. The CDR3 coding sequence is TGCGCCAGCAGCCAAGATCTAGGAGGACGCAATGAGCAGTTCTTC.

This clonotype has at least ten counts. The gene calls are TRBV5-1 and TRBJ2-4; 9 nucleotides align to TRBD1. Trimming at V came to 4 bases and at J to 0 bases, leaving 11 bases not matched to a gene. The CDR3 is made up of 18 amino acids. Germline V gives CDR1 SGHRS, CDR2 YFSETQ. The CDR3 DNA is TGCGCCAGCAGCCCAGGGACAGGGACCTCCTTAGCCAAAAACATTCAGTACTTC. Its translation: CASSPGTGTSLAKNIQYF. Drawing the rest from reference TRBV5-1 and TRBJ2-4, the complete variable domain is KAGVTQTPRYLIKTRGQQVTLSCSPISGHRSVSWYQQTPGQGLQFLFEYFSETQRNKGNFPGRFSGRQFSNSRSEMNVSTLELGDSALYLCASSPGTGTSLAKNIQYFGAGTRLSVL.

V usage is TRBV20-1 and J usage is TRBJ2-3; D remains ambiguous. The CDR3 contains 13 residues. V dropped 3 bases and J dropped 2 bases, with 9 bases sitting between them. Germline lookup yields CDR1 DFQATT and CDR2 SNEGSKA (reference sequence). The CDR3 region is CSARGIYTDTQYF. CDR3 nucleotide sequence: TGCAGTGCTAGGGGGATATACACAGATACGCAGTATTTT.

J is TRBJ2-2 and V is TRBV7-9; no clear D. The CDR3 loop spans 19 amino acids. The germline V and J ends were trimmed by 3 bases and 3 bases, with 23 bases remaining between them. Germline V CDR1 and CDR2: SEHNR, FQNEAQ (reference sequence). CDR3 residues: CASSFPLSGLRWDTGELFF. CDR3 DNA sequence: TGTGCCAGCAGCTTTCCCTTATCGGGCCTCCGATGGGACACCGGGGAGCTGTTTTTT.

The chain employs TRBV6-4 and TRBJ2-3, with D possibly being TRBD2 (6 bases). Per germline, CDR1 MRHNA and CDR2 SNTAGT. V lost 2 bases, J lost 3 bases, and 6 bases lay in between. The CDR3 length is 13 residues. CDR3 DNA: TGTGCCAGCAGTGACCGGGAGACAGATACGCAGTATTTT. Protein: CASSDRETDTQYF.

This clonotype was seen many times. This sequence joins TRBV3-1 and TRBJ1-6, with 7 positions matching TRBD1. Germline trimming cut 4 bases from V and 9 bases from J; bases unmatched to any gene: 9. Germline CDR1 is LGHDT and CDR2 is YNNKEL (reference sequence). This CDR3 has 15 amino acids. In DNA form, the CDR3 reads TGTGCCAGCAGCCTACCGGGACAGAACATTTCACCCCTCCACTTT. This codes for CASSLPGQNISPLHF. Variable domain in full (rest from reference TRBV3-1 and TRBJ1-6): DTAVSQTPKYLVTQMGNDKSIKCEQNLGHDTMYWYKQDSKKFLKIMFSYNNKELIINETVPNRFSPKSPDKAHLNLHINSLELGDSAVYFCASSLPGQNISPLHFGNGTRLTVT.

This clonotype has a count of ten or more. V and J are TRBV30 and TRBJ1-1; D not certain. V gave up 5 bases and J gave up 4 bases, with 5 bases separating them. The CDR3 is 10 residues long. The germline gives CDR1 GTSNPN, CDR2 SVGIG (reference sequence). CDR3 residues: CAWESTEAFF. In DNA form, the CDR3 reads TGTGCCTGGGAGAGCACTGAAGCTTTCTTT.

This clonotype was picked up many times. V and J are TRBV29-1 and TRBJ2-5; TRBD1 matches 9 bases. The CDR3 length is 12 residues. CDR1 SQVTM and CDR2 ANQGSEA come from the germline V gene. V shed 6 bases and J 4 bases; nucleotides not matched to a gene: 3. CDR3 sequence (DNA): TGCAGCGTCGAACAGGGGGCAGAGACCCAGTACTTC. Translating gives CSVEQGAETQYF.

The V and J genes are TRBV4-2 and TRBJ1-1, with D tentatively TRBD1 (6 bases). The CDR3 loop spans 14 amino acids. The ends were cut back, 4 bases at V and 8 bases at J, with 17 bases in the middle. Germline V CDR1 and CDR2: LGHNA, YNFKEQ. CDR3 in amino acids: CASSLTPGQTEAFF. CDR3 nucleotides: TGTGCCAGCAGCCTCACACCGGGACAAACCGAAGCTTTCTTT.

The J gene is TRBJ1-2, the V gene TRBV10-3, with D possibly TRBD1 on 5 matching bases. The germline gives CDR1 ENHRY, CDR2 SYGVKD. The V and J ends lost 8 bases and 7 bases respectively, with 14 bases between them. The CDR3 covers 12 residues. The CDR3 DNA reads as TGTGCCATCGGGCCCAGGGACGGTGGCTACACCTTC. It encodes CAIGPRDGGYTF.

This clonotype showed up just a few times. The chain recombines TRBV12-3 or TRBV12-4 with TRBJ2-1; TRBD2 aligns across 8 bases. V lost 2 bases, J lost 2 bases, and 5 bases stayed unmatched. CDR3 length: 16 residues. The CDR3 loop is CASSLSGRAAYNEQFF. CDR3 DNA: TGTGCCAGCAGTTTATCCGGGAGGGCGGCCTACAATGAGCAGTTCTTC.

This clonotype has ten or more counts. The chain links TRBV27 to TRBJ1-5; D is ambiguous. The ends were cut back, 0 bases at V and 1 base at J, with 1 base in the middle. The CDR3 contains 13 residues. Per the germline V gene, CDR1 is MNHEY and CDR2 is SMNVEV (reference sequence). CDR3 in DNA: TGTGCCAGCAGTTTATCCAGCAATCAGCCCCAGCATTTT. Translated: CASSLSSNQPQHF.